The T cell receptor beta chain under discussion was sequenced for a study of blood T cell repertoires in COVID-19. At the level of the study: The United States, Italy and Spain supplied acute and convalescent COVID-19 samples. Sample material is recorded as cDNA or gDNA derived from T cells, B-cell-depleted T cells, or PBMCs.

Authors' analysis steps: Cell counts per sample came from amplifying reference gene primers. The assay was immunoSEQ multiplex PCR, and TCRdb's table has in-frame clones only and misses some. V and J calls and clone size are those listed in that table; D and trimming were worked out from the DNA. Among tens of thousands of clones listed, 70% to 90% were seen once. The sequencing input was peripheral blood. The source of this sequence is a human donor in a cohort sampled during active COVID-19.

The CDR3 protein is CASSLTGTGLYEQYF. The CDR3 bases are TGTGCCAGCAGCTTAACCGGGACAGGGTTATACGAGCAGTACTTC. This sequence joins TRBV11-2 and TRBJ2-7; 9 bases align to TRBD1. CDR3 length: 15 amino acids. The J segment lost 4 bases and the V segment lost 2 bases, leaving 6 bases of the junction unmatched. Germline loops: CDR1 SGHAT, CDR2 FQNNGV.